The 11 T cell receptor beta chains given below trace back to one sample, sequenced in a study of beta chain features in type 1 diabetes. General study findings and limits: Shorter TCRB CDR3s, moderately but significantly so, were found in Type 1 diabetes patients in all four CD4+ subsets.

These TCRs are of unknown antigen specificity. The investigators reverse transcribed all of the isolated RNA, so they sequenced expressed TCRB transcripts. Data came from immunoSEQ multiplex PCR; TCRdb stores just in-frame clones and leaves some out. The data contain around 690,000 clones, roughly 12% of them singletons. The source material was naive CD4+ T cells from blood. The receptors derive from a man between 25 and 39 years old with type 1 diabetes.

This chain joins TRBV5-1 and TRBJ2-3; D gene unclear. V gave up 4 bases and J gave up 0 bases, with 12 bases separating them. There are 15 residues in the CDR3. CDR1 SGHRS and CDR2 YFSETQ come from the germline V gene. CDR3 protein: CASSQGIGSTDTQYF. CDR3 sequence (DNA): TGCGCCAGCAGCCAAGGGATCGGAAGCACAGATACGCAGTATTTT.

The V call is TRBV5-6, the J call TRBJ2-7; 9 nucleotides agree with TRBD1. Germline values: CDR1 SGHDT, CDR2 YYEEEE. This CDR3 contains 14 residues. Trimming removed 2 bases from V and 5 bases from J; junction bases left unmatched: 5. CDR3 sequence reads: CASSFWDRVNEQYF. CDR3 DNA: TGTGCCAGCAGCTTTTGGGACAGGGTCAACGAGCAGTACTTC. Combining the CDR3 with reference TRBV5-6 and TRBJ2-7 gives the whole variable domain DAGVTQSPTHLIKTRGQQVTLRCSPKSGHDTVSWYQQALGQGPQFIFQYYEEEERQRGNFPDRFSGHQFPNYSSELNVNALLLGDSALYLCASSFWDRVNEQYFGPGTRLTVT.

The genes are TRBV28 and TRBJ2-4; TRBD1 agrees at 7 bases. J was trimmed by 5 bases and V by 4 bases; bases with no gene match: 8. Germline V CDR1 and CDR2: MDHEN, SYDVKM. This CDR3 region has 15 residues. The CDR3, as DNA: TGTGCCAGCAGTTCACCACAGGGGTGGCAAAACATTCAGTACTTC. This sequence encodes CASSSPQGWQNIQYF.

The table lists this clone with a few counts. The chain couples TRBV5-1 to TRBJ2-3; 7 positions match TRBD1. The junction had 6 bases not matched to a gene; V was cut back by 1 base and J by 4 bases. The CDR3 sequence is 15 residues long. Germline V gene sequence: CDR1 SGHRS, CDR2 YFSETQ. The CDR3 spells CASSLTGEAADTQYF. The CDR3 DNA is TGCGCCAGCAGCTTGACAGGGGAAGCCGCAGATACGCAGTATTTT.

This clone occurred a few times. The CDR3 nucleotides are TGTGCCAGCAGCTCCCGCGTCGGGGCCTACTATGGCTACACCTTC. Translated: CASSSRVGAYYGYTF. The J gene is TRBJ1-2, the V gene TRBV5-6; D is possibly TRBD1 (5 bases). CDR1 is SGHDT, CDR2 YYEEEE, per germline. Trimming removed 3 bases at V and 3 bases at J, with 15 bases between. The CDR3 loop spans 15 amino acids.

This clone was found a few times. The rearrangement joins TRBV18 to TRBJ1-3, with D possibly being TRBD1 (5 bases). CDR1 and CDR2 (germline): KGHSH, LQKENI. The CDR3 contains 11 residues. V lost 8 bases and J lost 4, with 6 bases in between. CDR3 DNA sequence: TGTGCCAGCCGGACAGGAAACACCATATATTTT. Its protein product is CASRTGNTIYF.

The rearrangement uses TRBV7-9 and TRBJ2-3; 10 bases are a match to TRBD2. CDR1 is SEHNR and CDR2 is FQNEAQ in the germline V gene (reference sequence). This CDR3 spans 15 amino acids. V shed 4 bases and J 7 bases; nucleotides not matched to a gene: 8. This chain's CDR3 is CASSWPAGGSYTQYF. The DNA of the CDR3 is TGTGCCAGCAGCTGGCCAGCGGGGGGGTCTTATACGCAGTATTTT.

This clone was observed a handful of times. The rearrangement joins TRBV2 to TRBJ1-5; no reliable D call. Deletions cut 6 bases from V and 9 bases from J, with 18 bases between. The germline gives CDR1 SNHLY, CDR2 FYNNEI. This CDR3 region has 14 residues. CDR3 in amino acids: CASRPNLLVLPQHF. DNA of the CDR3: TGTGCCAGCAGGCCCAACCTCTTGGTCTTGCCCCAGCATTTT.

This clone was counted between two and nine times. The chain is built from TRBV19 and TRBJ1-1; D is unclear. This CDR3 is 14 amino acids long. V lost 6 bases and J 1 base, leaving 12 bases between the germline ends. Germline V gene data show CDR1 as LNHDA and CDR2 as SQIVND (reference sequence). CDR3 bases: TGTGCCAGTAGCCGGGGAATCTCGAACACTGAAGCTTTCTTT. Translated, it gives CASSRGISNTEAFF.

V and J are TRBV7-9 and TRBJ2-2; 7 bases fit TRBD1. The CDR3 extends over 14 amino acids. The germline V gene has CDR1 SEHNR and CDR2 FQNEAQ (reference sequence). J gave up 3 bases and V 5 bases, and 3 bases lay outside the gene matches. The CDR3 is CASSPTGDTGELFF. CDR3 coding DNA: TGTGCCAGCAGCCCTACAGGGGACACCGGGGAGCTGTTTTTT.

J is TRBJ2-2 and V is TRBV7-2, with D perhaps being TRBD1 or TRBD2 (6 bases each). Deletions cut 5 bases from V and 3 bases from J, with 16 bases between. The CDR3 contains 16 residues. Germline CDR1 is SGHTA and CDR2 is FQGNSA. The CDR3 reads CASSLLGGQHTGELFF. Here the CDR3 DNA reads TGTGCCAGCAGCCTACTGGGGGGCCAGCACACCGGGGAGCTGTTTTTT.